This entry lists 21 T cell receptor beta chains sequenced from one sample in a study of post-analysis software for immune sequencing data. Their target antigens are unknown. Incorporated into the TCR beta cDNA libraries were unique molecular identifiers, which served to reduce PCR and sequencing biases. From the PCR reads, TCRdb called clonotypes with MiXCR, one entry per CDR3 protein. Found here are about 770,000 distinct CDR3 sequences, 46% of them singletons; the top ten hold roughly 4.5%. Study-wide results and caveats: Patients had higher frequencies than controls of about five TRBV segments, including TRBV5-6, TRBV5-1 and TRBV20-1.

Sequencing used blood. The receptors derive from a girl between 5 and 17 years old with multiple sclerosis.

This clonotype turned up a few times. The rearrangement joins TRBV20-1 to TRBJ2-5, with 9 bases that match TRBD2. CDR3 length: 16 amino acids. Germline assignment: CDR1 DFQATT and CDR2 SNEGSKA (reference sequence). V shed 0 bases and J 5 bases; nucleotides not matched to a gene: 10. The CDR3 DNA reads as TGCAGTGCTAGAGATCATCGAGCGGGGGGTCCCGAGACCCAGTACTTC. Translating gives CSARDHRAGGPETQYF.

The chain carries TRBV10-3 and TRBJ1-1; D uncertain. Germline CDR1 and CDR2: ENHRY and SYGVKD. V lost 10 bases to trimming and J lost 0 bases, with 6 bases between them. The CDR3 length is 11 residues. The CDR3 loop is CATALNTEAFF. CDR3 nucleotide sequence: TGTGCCACCGCGCTGAACACTGAAGCTTTCTTT.

V gene TRBV7-6 combines with J gene TRBJ2-1, with D perhaps matching TRBD2 (6 bases). Germline CDR1 SGHVS, CDR2 FNYEAQ. The ends were cut back, 5 bases at V and 5 bases at J, with 16 bases in the middle. This CDR3 is 15 amino acids long. The CDR3 here is CASSPLWGTDNEQFF. DNA for the CDR3: TGTGCCAGCAGCCCACTTTGGGGGACTGACAATGAGCAGTTCTTC. Complete variable domain (other parts from reference TRBV7-6 and TRBJ2-1): GAGVSQSPRYKVTKRGQDVALRCDPISGHVSLYWYRQALGQGPEFLTYFNYEAQQDKSGLPNDRFSAERPEGSISTLTIQRTEQRDSAMYRCASSPLWGTDNEQFFGPGTRLTVL.

The table lists this clonotype with a few counts. V and J are TRBV7-2 and TRBJ1-4; TRBD1 might be the D (5 bases). V was shortened by 1 base and J by 7 bases, with 13 bases between the two germline ends. Germline CDR1 is SGHTA and CDR2 is FQGNSA. The CDR3 totals 15 residues. The CDR3 here is CASSLGGVEGEKLFF. CDR3 in DNA: TGTGCCAGCAGCTTAGGAGGGGTAGAGGGTGAAAAACTGTTTTTT.

V and J are TRBV29-1 and TRBJ1-2, with 7 bases that match TRBD1. Germline V lookup: CDR1 SQVTM, CDR2 ANQGSEA. CDR3 size: 12 residues. The trim removed 4 bases at V and 2 bases at J, leaving 1 base unmatched. The DNA of the CDR3 is TGCAGCGTTGGGGACAGCAACTATGGCTACACCTTC. This gives the protein CSVGDSNYGYTF. Using reference TRBV29-1 and TRBJ1-2 for the parts outside the CDR3, the full variable domain is SAVISQKPSRDICQRGTSLTIQCQVDSQVTMMFWYRQQPGQSLTLIATANQGSEATYESGFVIDKFPISRPNLTFSTLTVSNMSPEDSSIYLCSVGDSNYGYTFGSGTRLTVV.

This clonotype has just one count. The chain is built from TRBV7-8 and TRBJ2-1; D possibly corresponds to TRBD2 (6 bases). Deletions cut 1 base from V and 6 bases from J, with 19 bases between. Germline V gene sequence: CDR1 SGHVS, CDR2 FQNEAQ. This CDR3 is 17 amino acids long. CDR3 nucleotides: TGTGCCAGCAGCTTAGGCGGACGGGGGTCGCCACCCAATGAGCAGTTCTTC. Translation gives CASSLGGRGSPPNEQFF.

The chain recombines TRBV12-3 or TRBV12-4 with TRBJ1-2; D remains ambiguous. This CDR3 contains 12 residues. Trimming removed 2 bases from V and 4 bases from J, with 5 bases in between. This CDR3 is CASSLQLYGYTF. CDR3 in DNA: TGTGCCAGCAGTTTACAGCTCTATGGCTACACCTTC.

This clonotype was observed a few times. J is TRBJ1-6 and V is TRBV7-8; TRBD1 aligns across 8 bases. Trimming removed 6 bases from V and 2 bases from J; junction bases left unmatched: 6. This CDR3 is 16 amino acids long. Germline-derived CDR1 and CDR2 are SGHVS and FQNEAQ. Here the CDR3 DNA reads TGTGCCAGCAGACTGACAGGGGCCACCTATAATTCACCCCTCCACTTT. Residues: CASRLTGATYNSPLHF.

V gene TRBV6-4 combines with J gene TRBJ2-5; TRBD2 aligns across 12 bases. From germline, CDR1 is MRHNA and CDR2 SNTAGT. V trimming: 3 bases; J trimming: 1 base; junction bases outside the gene matches: 12. CDR3 size: 19 residues. The CDR3 reads CASSDLGLAGPVIQETQYF. The CDR3 coding sequence is TGTGCCAGCAGTGATCTAGGACTAGCGGGACCGGTGATCCAAGAGACCCAGTACTTC.

This clonotype was picked up one time. Mismatch with germline at one junction end may stem from a read error. V usage is TRBV28 and J usage is TRBJ1-3; D not resolved. CDR1 is MDHEN, CDR2 SYDVKM, per germline. The CDR3 contains 12 residues. CDR3 residues: CASSFRGNTVYF. The CDR3 DNA follows: TGTGCCAGCAGTTTTCGGGGAAACACCGTATATTTT.

This clonotype was seen a handful of times. This chain links TRBV28 with TRBJ1-1; the D gene is possibly TRBD1 (6 bases). Germline V gene lookup returns CDR1 MDHEN and CDR2 SYDVKM. The CDR3 runs 13 residues. Trimming took off 8 bases at V and 4 bases at J, with 14 bases between the two ends. The CDR3 reads CASLARGGTEAFF. Written as DNA, the CDR3 is TGTGCCAGCCTAGCGAGGGGGGGCACTGAAGCTTTCTTT.

J is TRBJ2-3 and V is TRBV29-1; D might be TRBD2 (7 bases). Looked up from germline, CDR1 is SQVTM and CDR2 is ANQGSEA. Deletions cut 3 bases from V and 4 bases from J, with 17 bases between. The CDR3 runs to 15 residues. In DNA form, the CDR3 reads TGCAGCGTTGAGCCTCGCACGGGGGGCGCAGATACGCAGTATTTT. Protein product: CSVEPRTGGADTQYF.

The chain recombines TRBV20-1 with TRBJ1-2; the D gene is possibly TRBD1 (5 bases). CDR1 is DFQATT, CDR2 SNEGSKA, per germline (reference sequence). V was pared by 1 base and J by 0 bases, with 21 bases between. The CDR3 is 18 residues long. The CDR3 reads CSARGEGHEVPSNYGYTF. The DNA of the CDR3 is TGCAGTGCTAGAGGGGAGGGGCACGAGGTACCTTCTAACTATGGCTACACCTTC.

The V gene is TRBV7-3, the J gene TRBJ2-7, with D tentatively TRBD1 or TRBD2 (5 bases each). Germline CDR1 is SGHTA and CDR2 is FQGTGA. Trimming pared 4 bases from V and 7 bases from J, leaving 17 bases between. The CDR3 is made up of 14 amino acids. The CDR3 nucleotides read TGTGCCAGCAGCTCACTCGACGGGGCCCCGGAGCAGTACTTC. Translation gives CASSSLDGAPEQYF.

This clonotype is a singleton in its sample. Germline and junction disagree at one end, which may indicate a read error. The gene calls are TRBV10-3 and TRBJ1-1; the D is unclear. The CDR3 consists of 15 residues. Germline V gene lookup returns CDR1 ENHRY and CDR2 SYGVKD. The CDR3 DNA reads TGTGCCATCGGTGAGTTAGGCAAGATGAACACTGAAGCTTTCTTT. As protein: CAIGELGKMNTEAFF.

A single count supports this clonotype. The V gene is TRBV2, the J gene TRBJ2-3; D ambiguous. Trimming removed 2 bases at V and 5 bases at J, with 5 bases between. This CDR3 contains 12 residues. Germline-derived CDR1 and CDR2 are SNHLY and FYNNEI. In DNA form, the CDR3 reads TGTGCCAGCAGTGAATCGGGAGATACGCAGTATTTT. This translates into CASSESGDTQYF.

The chain carries TRBV2 and TRBJ2-3; 9 bases align to TRBD1. The CDR3 has 15 residues. With V trimmed by 6 bases and J by 5 bases, 9 bases remained unmatched. Germline-derived CDR1 and CDR2 are SNHLY and FYNNEI. CDR3 sequence reads: CASRTPGTGRDTQYF. The CDR3 DNA is TGTGCCAGCAGAACCCCCGGGACAGGGAGAGATACGCAGTATTTT. Combining the CDR3 with reference TRBV2 and TRBJ2-3 gives the whole variable domain EPEVTQTPSHQVTQMGQEVILRCVPISNHLYFYWYRQILGQKVEFLVSFYNNEISEKSEIFDDQFSVERPDGSNFTLKIRSTKLEDSAMYFCASRTPGTGRDTQYFGPGTRLTVL.

The chain has TRBV13 and TRBJ2-3; TRBD1 aligns across 7 bases. V shed 3 bases, J shed 4 bases, and the junction held 13 bases outside the gene matches. Germline V lookup: CDR1 PRHDT, CDR2 FYEKMQ (reference sequence). The CDR3 has 17 residues. CDR3 loop: CASSLSPGQRGADTQYF. CDR3 in DNA: TGTGCCAGCAGCTTGAGCCCGGGACAGAGGGGCGCAGATACGCAGTATTTT. The entire variable domain, with the rest obtained from reference TRBV13 and TRBJ2-3, is as follows: AAGVIQSPRHLIKEKRETATLKCYPIPRHDTVYWYQQGPGQDPQFLISFYEKMQSDKGSIPDRFSAQQFSDYHSELNMSSLELGDSALYFCASSLSPGQRGADTQYFGPGTRLTVL.

The chain employs TRBV10-3 and TRBJ2-4; D ambiguous. There are 15 residues in the CDR3. Per germline, CDR1 ENHRY and CDR2 SYGVKD. V was pared by 3 bases and J by 0 bases, with 9 bases between. The CDR3 coding sequence is TGTGCCATCAGTGAAAACAGTCTAGCCAAAAACATTCAGTACTTC. This translates into CAISENSLAKNIQYF.

This clonotype was seen a handful of times. V and J are TRBV24-1 and TRBJ2-1; D is ambiguous. Germline CDR1 is KGHDR and CDR2 is SFDVKD. The CDR3 totals 15 residues. The V end was cut by 0 bases, the J end by 7 bases, with 12 bases between. The DNA for the CDR3 is TGTGCCACCAGTGATTTGGCCCTAGTTTCGAATGAGCAGTTCTTC. It yields the protein CATSDLALVSNEQFF.

There are a few counts of this clonotype. The chain joins TRBV29-1 to TRBJ1-4; D gene uncertain. The CDR3 is 13 amino acids. Per germline, CDR1 SQVTM and CDR2 ANQGSEA. Trimming took off 3 bases at V and 8 bases at J, with 13 bases between the two ends. In DNA, the CDR3 is TGCAGCGTTGAGGGTTCGTTTGGAGAAAAACTGTTTTTT. Amino acid sequence: CSVEGSFGEKLFF.